This is a list of T cell receptor beta chains from one sample in a study of vaccination and CD4 T cells after COVID-19. Which antigens these TCRs recognize remains unknown. Using its own MiXCR run on the PCR reads, TCRdb lists one record per CDR3 protein. The profile shows 9,500 to 15,000 distinct CDR3 sequences, roughly 44% of them singletons. Material for sequencing was CD4+ T cells from blood, cultured in vitro. These receptors were collected from a human donor who had recovered from COVID-19. The CDR3 runs from the conserved cysteine through the conserved F or W. D genes are given only for firm matches. Not every row has a clone size; where given, it reads once, few, many or a size class.

>TRBD1|TRBV15|TRBJ1-2|15|.
TGTGCCACCAGCAGAGGGAGGGGACAGGAGTATGGCTACACCTTC
CATSRGRGQEYGYTF
>TRBD1|TRBV6-1|TRBJ1-5|16|.
TGTGCCAGCAGTGAGGTCGGGACAGGGGTCAATCAGCCCCAGCATTTT
CASSEVGTGVNQPQHF
>.|TRBV27|TRBJ1-1|15|.
TGTGCCAGCAGTTCCCTAGGCGGGGCAAGATATGGAGCTTTCTTT
CASSSLGGARYGAFF
>TRBD1|TRBV25-1|TRBJ1-1|17|.
TGTGCCAGCAGTGTTGGGCCCCGACAGGGGGCGGACACTGAAGCTTTCTTT
CASSVGPRQGADTEAFF
>.|TRBV5-4|TRBJ2-7|13|.
TGTGCCAGCAGCGCCGGGAACCCCTACGAGCAGTACTTC
CASSAGNPYEQYF
>.|TRBV7-2|TRBJ2-3|15|.
TGTGCCAGCAGCCCCCCCTGGGCTAGCACAGATACGCAGTATTTT
CASSPPWASTDTQYF
>TRBD1|TRBV20-1|TRBJ1-4|14|few
TGCAGTGCTAGAGGAACAGGGGGGGACGAAAAACTGTTTTTT
CSARGTGGDEKLFF
>.|TRBV6-5|TRBJ2-3|16|.
TGTGCCAGCAGTTATTCTAAAGCGAGAAATTCAGATACGCAGTATTTT
CASSYSKARNSDTQYF
>TRBD2|TRBV6-2/TRBV6-3|TRBJ2-7|15|.
TGTGCCAGCACCCCTCTTCTAGCGGGAGGGTACGAGCAGTACTTC
CASTPLLAGGYEQYF
>.|TRBV29-1|TRBJ1-3|14|.
TGCAGCGTTGAAATTGGGGCCACTGGTAACACCATATATTTT
CSVEIGATGNTIYF
>TRBD2|TRBV6-4|TRBJ2-1|16|.
TGTGCCAGCAGTGATCTAGCGGGAGGGGAATACAATGAGCAGTTCTTC
CASSDLAGGEYNEQFF
>TRBD1|TRBV18|TRBJ1-2|15|.
TGTGCCAGCTCACCCAACCTGGGACAGGGGATCGGCTACACCTTC
CASSPNLGQGIGYTF
>.|TRBV5-1|TRBJ2-7|13|.
TGCGCCAGCAGCTTGGGGGAGACCGGCAAGCAGTACTTC
CASSLGETGKQYF
>.|TRBV4-2|TRBJ1-5|15|.
TGTGCCAGCAGCCAAGACACTTATAGCAATCAGCCCCAGCATTTT
CASSQDTYSNQPQHF
>TRBD1|TRBV20-1|TRBJ1-1|16|few
TGCAGTGCTAGATCCGCCGGGACAGGGGGGAACACTGAAGCTTTCTTT
CSARSAGTGGNTEAFF
>TRBD2|TRBV20-1|TRBJ2-3|15|few
TGCAGTGCTAGAGATGGGCGGGAGTCGACAGATACGCAGTATTTT
CSARDGRESTDTQYF
>.|TRBV24-1|TRBJ2-2|14|large
TGTGCCACCAGTGCACGGCTCAACACCGGGGAGCTGTTTTTT
CATSARLNTGELFF
>.|TRBV6-1|TRBJ2-3|12|.
TGTGCCAGCAGAAGGGGCACAGATACGCAGTATTTT
CASRRGTDTQYF
>.|TRBV27|TRBJ1-1|15|.
TGTGCCAGCAGTCGCAGGGGTCGTATGAACACTGAAGCTTTCTTT
CASSRRGRMNTEAFF
>TRBD2|TRBV15|TRBJ2-7|17|.
TGTGCCACCAGCAGAGCACTAGCGGGAGGATCCGTATACGAGCAGTACTTC
CATSRALAGGSVYEQYF
>.|TRBV18|TRBJ1-6|16|.
TGTGCCAGCTCACCAAGACGGGGAGGAGGCAATTCACCCCTCCACTTT
CASSPRRGGGNSPLHF
>.|TRBV20-1|TRBJ2-1|11|.
TGCAGTGCTACCTTTGGAGCCCAGAGGTTCTTC
CSATFGAQRFF
>.|TRBV20-1|TRBJ1-5|15|few
TGCAGTGCTAGACCTGCGGGGCAGAGCAATCAGCCCCAGCATTTT
CSARPAGQSNQPQHF
>.|TRBV3-1|TRBJ2-5|15|.
TGTGCCAGCAGCACCGGGACCGACAGAAGAGAGACCCAGTACTTC
CASSTGTDRRETQYF
>.|TRBV6-1|TRBJ2-7|13|.
TGTGCCAGCAGACCCTCCGGGTCCTACGAGCAGTACTTC
CASRPSGSYEQYF
>TRBD2|TRBV7-3|TRBJ2-1|19|few
TGTGCCAGCAGCTCACCGGGACTAGCGGGGCACAGCTCCTACAATGAGCAGTTCTTC
CASSSPGLAGHSSYNEQFF
>.|TRBV2|TRBJ2-2|14|few
TGTGCCAGCAGGCGGCAGGGACGAACCGGGGAGCTGTTTTTT
CASRRQGRTGELFF
>.|TRBV7-9|TRBJ1-1|13|.
TGTGCCAGCAGCTTAGTCACAGAAACTGAAGCTTTCTTT
CASSLVTETEAFF
>.|TRBV20-1|TRBJ1-5|16|.
TGCAGTGCTAGAGATGGAGGCGGGACGATCAATCAGCCCCAGCATTTT
CSARDGGGTINQPQHF
>TRBD2|TRBV15|TRBJ2-7|14|.
TGTGCCACCAGCAGAGATTTTAGCGGGAGCCAGCAGTACTTC
CATSRDFSGSQQYF
>.|TRBV7-9|TRBJ2-1|12|.
TGTGCCAGCACCATGCGGGAAAATGAGCAGTTCTTC
CASTMRENEQFF
>.|TRBV4-3|TRBJ2-3|13|.
TGCGCCAGCAGCCAAGAAACGGCAAATACGCAGTATTTT
CASSQETANTQYF
>.|TRBV28|TRBJ1-1|15|few
TGTGCCAGCAGAGAAACAGGAGGCGGTGGCACTGAAGCTTTCTTT
CASRETGGGGTEAFF
>.|TRBV5-6|TRBJ1-2|13|few
TGTGCCAGCCTTGGGAGCCTTAACTATGGCTACACCTTC
CASLGSLNYGYTF
>.|TRBV18|TRBJ2-7|14|medium-sized
TGTGCCAGCTCACCCGGGACGGAATCCTACGAGCAGTACTTC
CASSPGTESYEQYF
>.|TRBV27|TRBJ2-4|22|.
TGTGCCAGCAGTTTATCGGTGATCGCGCCATCCCCCAGGACTCTAGCCAAAAACATTCAGTACTTC
CASSLSVIAPSPRTLAKNIQYF
>TRBD1|TRBV28|TRBJ1-5|15|.
TGTGCCAGCACTCAACAGGGGACTAGCAATCAGCCCCAGCATTTT
CASTQQGTSNQPQHF
>.|TRBV15|TRBJ1-1|12|.
TGTGCCACCAGCAGGAGGGGCACTGAAGCTTTCTTT
CATSRRGTEAFF
>.|TRBV7-9|TRBJ2-5|16|.
TGTGCCAGCAGCTTAGACCGAACCCGTACACAAGAGACCCAGTACTTC
CASSLDRTRTQETQYF
>.|TRBV21-1|TRBJ2-3|20|.
TGTGCCAGCAGCAAATTGGGCATCGGTGGCCCGTTATACCGCACAGATACGCAGTATTTT
CASSKLGIGGPLYRTDTQYF
>.|TRBV29-1|TRBJ1-2|13|few
TGCAGCGTTCTGATAGCAGGGGCCGGTGGCTACACCTTC
CSVLIAGAGGYTF
>TRBD1|TRBV20-1|TRBJ1-2|15|.
TGCAGTGCTAGGGTCGTTGCAGGGGGTAACTATGGCTACACCTTC
CSARVVAGGNYGYTF
>TRBD1|TRBV28|TRBJ2-1|14|.
TGTGCCAGTGCGGGGACAGGGCTTGTCAATGAGCAGTTCTTC
CASAGTGLVNEQFF
>.|TRBV6-4|TRBJ1-6|14|.
TGTGCCAGCAGTCAGACAGGCTTCGGGTCACCCCTCCACTTT
CASSQTGFGSPLHF
>.|TRBV18|TRBJ1-2|15|.
TGTGCCAGCTCACCCCAGGGGCCCACTAACTATGGCTACACCTTC
CASSPQGPTNYGYTF
>.|TRBV20-1|TRBJ2-3|13|.
TGCAGTGCAGAGGGGCCACGTGCAGATACGCAGTATTTT
CSAEGPRADTQYF
>TRBD2|TRBV20-1|TRBJ2-7|14|few
TGCAGTGCTAGAGGACTAGCGTCGAGGTATGAGCAGTACTTC
CSARGLASRYEQYF
>TRBD2|TRBV7-2|TRBJ2-1|16|once
TGTGCCAGCAGCTTAGTGCCTAGCGGTTCCTACAATGAGCAGTTCTTC
CASSLVPSGSYNEQFF
>.|TRBV6-1|TRBJ1-6|13|few
TGTGCCAGCAGTGACCTTCTCAGTTCACCCCTCCACTTT
CASSDLLSSPLHF
>.|TRBV28|TRBJ1-4|13|.
TGTGCCAGCAGTTTCTTGCCGCAGGAAAAACTGTTTTTT
CASSFLPQEKLFF
>.|TRBV20-1|TRBJ1-2|13|.
TGCAGTGCTAGACCCCCTAATAACTATGGCTACACCTTC
CSARPPNNYGYTF
>.|TRBV20-1|TRBJ2-2|11|.
TGCAGGGGCTACAACACCGGGGAGCTGTTTTTT
CRGYNTGELFF
>TRBD1|TRBV20-1|TRBJ1-1|16|.
TGCAGTGCTAGAGGGGCCGGGACAGGGGCCAACACTGAAGCTTTCTTT
CSARGAGTGANTEAFF
>TRBD2|TRBV6-1|TRBJ2-2|14|.
TGTGCCACCCGGGGGGGGGAGAACACCGGGGAGCTGTTTTTT
CATRGGENTGELFF
>.|TRBV12-3/TRBV12-4|TRBJ1-5|14|.
TGTGCCAGCAGTTTAGGCTTCACAAGCAGACCCCAGCATTTT
CASSLGFTSRPQHF